This T cell receptor beta chain derives from a study of cytomegalovirus exposure and HLA in healthy donors. Trimming removed 0 bases at V and 2 bases at J, with 12 bases between. The CDR3 is made up of 16 amino acids. Germline V lookup: CDR1 SGHAT, CDR2 FQDESV (reference sequence). In the PCR, 60 Vbeta and 13 Jbeta primers were used. Assay: immunoSEQ multiplex PCR; the TCRdb copy retains only in-frame clones and omits some. Reported are about 200,000 clones; the ten largest clones contain over 0.75%. This sequence originates from a woman aged 30 to 39 in good health and CMV-seropositive. The chain couples TRBV11-1 to TRBJ2-3, with D possibly TRBD2 on 5 matching bases. Sequencing was carried out using PBMCs. CDR3 amino acids: CASSLATGSNTDTQYF. CDR3 in DNA: TGTGCCAGCAGCTTAGCCACGGGATCAAACACAGATACGCAGTATTTT.